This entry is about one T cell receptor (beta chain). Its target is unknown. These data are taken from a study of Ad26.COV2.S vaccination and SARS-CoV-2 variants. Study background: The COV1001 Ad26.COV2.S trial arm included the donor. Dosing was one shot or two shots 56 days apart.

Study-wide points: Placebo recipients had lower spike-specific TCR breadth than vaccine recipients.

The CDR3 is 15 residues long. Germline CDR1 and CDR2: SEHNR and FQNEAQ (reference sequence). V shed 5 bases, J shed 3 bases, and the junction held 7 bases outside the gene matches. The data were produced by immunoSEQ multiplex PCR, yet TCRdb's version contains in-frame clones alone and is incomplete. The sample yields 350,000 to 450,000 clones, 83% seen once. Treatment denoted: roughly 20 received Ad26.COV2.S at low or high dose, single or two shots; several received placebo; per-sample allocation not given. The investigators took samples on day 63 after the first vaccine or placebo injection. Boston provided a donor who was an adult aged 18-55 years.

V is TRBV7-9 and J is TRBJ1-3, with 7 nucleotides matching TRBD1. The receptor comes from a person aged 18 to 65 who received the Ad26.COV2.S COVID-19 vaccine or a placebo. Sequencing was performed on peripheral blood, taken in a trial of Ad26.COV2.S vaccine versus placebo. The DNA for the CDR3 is TGTGCCAGCAGCACACAGGGGATAAATGGAAACACCATATATTTT. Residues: CASSTQGINGNTIYF.